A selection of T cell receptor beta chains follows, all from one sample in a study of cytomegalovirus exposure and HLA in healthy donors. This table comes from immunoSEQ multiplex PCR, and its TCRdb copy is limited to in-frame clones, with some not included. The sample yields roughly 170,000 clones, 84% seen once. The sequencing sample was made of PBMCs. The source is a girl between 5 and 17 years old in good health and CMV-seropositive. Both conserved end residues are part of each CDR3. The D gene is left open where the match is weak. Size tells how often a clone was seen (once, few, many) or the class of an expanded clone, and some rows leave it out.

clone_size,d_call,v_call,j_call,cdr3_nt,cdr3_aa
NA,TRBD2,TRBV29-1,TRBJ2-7,TGCAGCGCACTAGCGGGGGGCCCTTACGAGCAGTACTTC,CSALAGGPYEQYF
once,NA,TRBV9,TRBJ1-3,TGTGCCAGCAGCCCTACTAAGCAGCTACTAGTAAACACCATATATTTT,CASSPTKQLLVNTIYF
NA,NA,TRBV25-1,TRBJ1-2,TGTGCCAGCAGTGAATACACAGAATATGGCTACACCTTC,CASSEYTEYGYTF
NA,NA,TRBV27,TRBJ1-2,TGTGCCAGCAGTTCCGGGACAACTAACTATGGCTACACCTTC,CASSSGTTNYGYTF
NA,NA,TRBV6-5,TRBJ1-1,TGTGCCAGCAGTTACTCCCGGGGCACTGAAGCTTTCTTT,CASSYSRGTEAFF
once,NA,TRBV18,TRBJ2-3,TGTGCCAGCTCACCGAGTTGGGGGACTAGCACAGATACGCAGTATTTT,CASSPSWGTSTDTQYF
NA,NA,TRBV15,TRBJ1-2,TGTGCCACCAGTATCAGGGAGGGCGATGGCTACACCTTC,CATSIREGDGYTF
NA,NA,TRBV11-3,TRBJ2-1,TGTGCCAGCAGCCCACGGGGATTATACAATGAGCAGTTCTTC,CASSPRGLYNEQFF
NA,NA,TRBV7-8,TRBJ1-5,TGTGCCAGCAGCTTCTATGGACTTGATCAGCCCCAGCATTTT,CASSFYGLDQPQHF
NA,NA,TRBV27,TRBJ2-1,TGTGCCAGCAAGACAGAGGAAATGGATGAGCAGTTCTTC,CASKTEEMDEQFF
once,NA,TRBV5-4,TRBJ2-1,TGTGCCAGCAGCTACTCTACAGGGATTGCGGCAAATGAGCAGTTCTTC,CASSYSTGIAANEQFF
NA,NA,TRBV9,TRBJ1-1,TGTGCCAGCAGCGCCCTTACAGGGTACACTGAAGCTTTCTTT,CASSALTGYTEAFF
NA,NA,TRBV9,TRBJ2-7,TGTGCCAGCAGCGGTTACTCCTACGAGCAGTACTTC,CASSGYSYEQYF
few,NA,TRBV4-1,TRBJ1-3,TGCGCCAGCAGCCAATATATTATCCTGACAGGTATCTCTGGAAACACCATATATTTT,CASSQYIILTGISGNTIYF
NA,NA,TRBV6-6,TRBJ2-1,TGTGCCAGCAGCCCCGGGGCGGGATACAATGAGCAGTTCTTC,CASSPGAGYNEQFF
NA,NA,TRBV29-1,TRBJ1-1,TGCAGCGTTGAAGGTACAGGGATGAACACTGAAGCTTTCTTT,CSVEGTGMNTEAFF
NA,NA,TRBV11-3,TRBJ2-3,TGTGCCAGCAGACCGATGGGGGGGCAAGGAGATACGCAGTATTTT,CASRPMGGQGDTQYF
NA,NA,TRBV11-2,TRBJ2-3,TGTGCCAGCAGCTGGCCAAGGGGCCAAGGTACGCAGTATTTT,CASSWPRGQGTQYF